The clone carrying this T cell receptor beta chain occurred once. Its antigen is not identified. The data stem from a study of shared clonotypes between healthy human individuals. Points from the study as a whole: The study sampled only blood, and tissue repertoires likely differ. Clonotype sharing among donors, it was expected, would be affected by sequencing depth.

V shed 5 bases, J shed 8 bases, and the junction held 13 bases outside the gene matches. CDR1 and CDR2 from the germline V gene are MDHEN and SYDVKM. This CDR3 has 18 amino acids. Donors included only healthy HIV-negative adults lacking recent acute infections or vaccinations. DNA input for the unsorted PBMC replicate PCRs was about 280 ng, 25,000 to 30,000 T cell genomes. This table comes from immunoSEQ multiplex PCR, and its TCRdb copy is limited to in-frame clones, with some not included. In the table there are about 460,000 clones, about 74% of which are singletons. The chain carries TRBV28 and TRBJ2-4, with TRBD2 matching over 15 bases. Material for sequencing was PBMCs. This sequence was found in a woman in her thirties or forties in good health. Some clones in this sample may be carry-over from other donors' samples. The CDR3 DNA reads TGTGCCAGCAGTCCCGGGACTAGCGGGAGGACACTAAACGACATTCAGTACTTC. It is translated as CASSPGTSGRTLNDIQYF. The full variable domain, its missing parts supplied by reference TRBV28 and TRBJ2-4, is DVKVTQSSRYLVKRTGEKVFLECVQDMDHENMFWYRQDPGLGLRLIYFSYDVKMKEKGDIPEGYSVSREKKERFSLILESASTNQTSMYLCASSPGTSGRTLNDIQYFGAGTRLSVL.